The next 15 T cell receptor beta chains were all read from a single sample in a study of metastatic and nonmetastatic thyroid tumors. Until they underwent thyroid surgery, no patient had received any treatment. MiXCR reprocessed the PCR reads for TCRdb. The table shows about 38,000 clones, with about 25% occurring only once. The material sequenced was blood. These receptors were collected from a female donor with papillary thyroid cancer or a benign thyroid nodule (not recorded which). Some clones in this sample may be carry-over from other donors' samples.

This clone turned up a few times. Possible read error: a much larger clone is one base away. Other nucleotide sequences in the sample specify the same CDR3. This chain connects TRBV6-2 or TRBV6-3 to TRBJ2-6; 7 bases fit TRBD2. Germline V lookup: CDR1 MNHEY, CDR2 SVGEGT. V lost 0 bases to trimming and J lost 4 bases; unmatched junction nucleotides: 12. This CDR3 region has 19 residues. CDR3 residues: CASSYSGLAVGWGANVLTF. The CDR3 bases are TGTGCCAGCAGTTACTCGGGGCTAGCGGTGGGTTGGGGGGCCAACGTCCTGACTTTC.

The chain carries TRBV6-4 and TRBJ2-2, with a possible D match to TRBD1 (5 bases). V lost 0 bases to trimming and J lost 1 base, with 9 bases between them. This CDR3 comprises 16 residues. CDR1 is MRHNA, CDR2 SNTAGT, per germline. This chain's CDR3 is CASSDSSRENTGELFF. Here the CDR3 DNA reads TGTGCCAGCAGTGACTCCTCCAGGGAGAACACCGGGGAGCTGTTTTTT.

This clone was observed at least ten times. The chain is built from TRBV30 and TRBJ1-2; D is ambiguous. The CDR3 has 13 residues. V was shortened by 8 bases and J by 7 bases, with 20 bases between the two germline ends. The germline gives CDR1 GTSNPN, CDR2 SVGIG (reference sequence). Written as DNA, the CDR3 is TGTGCCCAACCACGGCCGGGGATGGGTGGCTACACCTTC. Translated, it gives CAQPRPGMGGYTF.

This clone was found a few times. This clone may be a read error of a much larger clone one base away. CDR3 DNA sequence: TGTGCCAGCAGCTTATGGCTGCGGTCGATCCAAGAGACCCAGTACTTC. Protein product: CASSLWLRSIQETQYF. The J gene is TRBJ2-5, the V gene TRBV7-9; D is ambiguous. This CDR3 region has 16 residues. V lost 2 bases and J lost 1, with 14 bases in between. Germline lookup yields CDR1 SEHNR and CDR2 FQNEAQ (reference sequence). Variable domain in full (rest from reference TRBV7-9 and TRBJ2-5): DTGVSQNPRHKITKRGQNVTFRCDPISEHNRLYWYRQTLGQGPEFLTYFQNEAQLEKSRLLSDRFSAERPKGSFSTLEIQRTEQGDSAMYLCASSLWLRSIQETQYFGPGTRLLVL.

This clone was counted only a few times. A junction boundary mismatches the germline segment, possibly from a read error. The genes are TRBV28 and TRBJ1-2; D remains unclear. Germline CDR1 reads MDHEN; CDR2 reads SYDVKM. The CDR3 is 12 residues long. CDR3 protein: CASSLKNYGHTF. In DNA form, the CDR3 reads TGTGCCAGCAGTCTTAAGAACTATGGCCACACCTTC.

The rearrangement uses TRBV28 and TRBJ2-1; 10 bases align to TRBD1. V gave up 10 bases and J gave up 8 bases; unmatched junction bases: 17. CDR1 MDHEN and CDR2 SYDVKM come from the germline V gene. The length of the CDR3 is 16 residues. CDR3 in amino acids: CATSIYPGQGGHEQFF. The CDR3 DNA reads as TGTGCCACCAGCATCTACCCTGGACAGGGGGGGCATGAGCAGTTCTTC. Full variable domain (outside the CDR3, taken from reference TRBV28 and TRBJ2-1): DVKVTQSSRYLVKRTGEKVFLECVQDMDHENMFWYRQDPGLGLRLIYFSYDVKMKEKGDIPEGYSVSREKKERFSLILESASTNQTSMYLCATSIYPGQGGHEQFFGPGTRLTVL.

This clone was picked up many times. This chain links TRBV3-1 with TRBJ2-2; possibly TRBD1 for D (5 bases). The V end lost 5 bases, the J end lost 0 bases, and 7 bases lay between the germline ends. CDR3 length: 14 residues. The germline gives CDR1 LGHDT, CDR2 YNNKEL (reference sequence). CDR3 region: CASSWTPNTGELFF. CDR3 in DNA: TGTGCCAGCAGCTGGACACCGAACACCGGGGAGCTGTTTTTT.

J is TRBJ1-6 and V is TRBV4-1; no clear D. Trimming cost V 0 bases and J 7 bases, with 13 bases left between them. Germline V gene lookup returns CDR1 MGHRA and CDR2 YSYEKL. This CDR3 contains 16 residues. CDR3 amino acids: CASSQDTRVQNSPLHF. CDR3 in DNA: TGCGCCAGCAGCCAAGATACACGGGTCCAAAATTCACCCCTCCACTTT.

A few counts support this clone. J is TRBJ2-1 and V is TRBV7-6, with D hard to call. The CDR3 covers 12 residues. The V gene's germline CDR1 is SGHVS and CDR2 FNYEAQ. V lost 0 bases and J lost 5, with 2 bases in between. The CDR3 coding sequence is TGTGCCAGCAGCTTAGCAAACAATGAGCAGTTCTTC. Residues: CASSLANNEQFF.

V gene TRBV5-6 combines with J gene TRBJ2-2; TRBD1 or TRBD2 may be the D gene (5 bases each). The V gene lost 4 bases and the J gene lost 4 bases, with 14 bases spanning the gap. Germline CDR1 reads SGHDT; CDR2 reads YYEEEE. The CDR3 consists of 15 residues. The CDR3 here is CASSRLEGRTGELFF. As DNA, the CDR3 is TGTGCCAGCAGCCGCTTAGAGGGACGCACCGGGGAGCTGTTTTTT.

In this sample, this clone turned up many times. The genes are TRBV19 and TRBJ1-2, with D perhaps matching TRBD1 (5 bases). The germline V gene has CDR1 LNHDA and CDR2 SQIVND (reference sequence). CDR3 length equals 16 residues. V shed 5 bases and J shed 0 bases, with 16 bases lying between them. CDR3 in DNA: TGTGCCAGTAGTCAAAGTAGCGGGGGAACTAACTATGGCTACACCTTC. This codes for CASSQSSGGTNYGYTF.

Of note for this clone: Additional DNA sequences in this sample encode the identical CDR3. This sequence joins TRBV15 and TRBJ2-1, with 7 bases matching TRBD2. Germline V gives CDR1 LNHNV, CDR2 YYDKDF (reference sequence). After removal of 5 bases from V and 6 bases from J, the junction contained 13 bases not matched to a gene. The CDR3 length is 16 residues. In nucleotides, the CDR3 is TGTGCCACCAGCGGGAGCAGACTAGCTGTACTCAATGAGCAGTTCTTC. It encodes CATSGSRLAVLNEQFF.

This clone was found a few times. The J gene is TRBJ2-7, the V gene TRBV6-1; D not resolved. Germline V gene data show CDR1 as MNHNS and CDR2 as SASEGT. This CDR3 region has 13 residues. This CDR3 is CATRSRSSYEQYF. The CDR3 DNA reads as TGTGCTACAAGAAGCAGGAGCTCCTACGAGCAGTACTTC.

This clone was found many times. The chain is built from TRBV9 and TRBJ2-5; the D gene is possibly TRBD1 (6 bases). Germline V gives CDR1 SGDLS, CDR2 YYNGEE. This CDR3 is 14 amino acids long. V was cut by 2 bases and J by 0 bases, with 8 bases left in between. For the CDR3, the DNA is TGTGCCAGCAGCGTCACAGGGAACCAAGAGACCCAGTACTTC. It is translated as CASSVTGNQETQYF.

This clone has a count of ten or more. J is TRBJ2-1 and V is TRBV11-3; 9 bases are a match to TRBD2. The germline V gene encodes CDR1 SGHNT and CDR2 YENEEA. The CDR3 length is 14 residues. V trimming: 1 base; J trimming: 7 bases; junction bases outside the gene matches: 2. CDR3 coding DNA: TGTGCCAGCAGCTTAGTGGCGGGGGGGAATGAGCAGTTCTTC. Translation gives CASSLVAGGNEQFF.